Here is one T cell receptor beta chain with its context. These data are taken from a study of blood T cell repertoires in COVID-19. Clinical histories supplied by participants themselves formed the basis of cohort assignment. Measured with immunoSEQ multiplex PCR; TCRdb has only the in-frame clones, and not every one. The data hold around 250,000 clones, with roughly nine tenths observed a single time. This sequence originates from a human donor in a cohort exposed to, infected with or recovered from COVID-19 (not recorded which). The donor label of this sample is uncertain. Sequenced material: PBMCs or T cells enriched from blood (not recorded which).

The CDR3 protein is CASSLAEGLNQPQHF. The CDR3 DNA reads TGTGCCAGCAGCTTAGCGGAGGGGCTCAATCAGCCCCAGCATTTT. The rearrangement joins TRBV7-9 to TRBJ1-5, with D maybe TRBD1 (5 bases). Germline values: CDR1 SEHNR, CDR2 FQNEAQ (reference sequence). V lost 0 bases to trimming and J lost 3 bases, with 9 bases between them. The CDR3 covers 15 residues.